Presented here are 23 T cell receptor beta chains from one specimen sequenced in a study of shared clonotypes between healthy human individuals. Only in-frame clones appear in the TCRdb table, and some are missing; sequencing was by immunoSEQ multiplex PCR. This repertoire shows about 380,000 clones, about 96% found once; its top ten account for about 0.34%. The sample taken for sequencing was memory CD8+ T cells sorted from blood. The subset was: CD45RO+ cells pooled with CCR7-negative TemRA cells. The source is a man in his thirties or forties in good health.

The J gene is TRBJ1-2, the V gene TRBV12-1; TRBD1, the table's D call, lacks a check against the DNA. TRBV12-1 is a documented pseudogene. This CDR3 has 15 residues. CDR3 region: CASSSSVYTNYGYTF. In DNA, the CDR3 is TGTGCCAGCAGCTCAAGTGTTTATACAAACTATGGCTACACCTTC.

The chain recombines TRBV29-1 with TRBJ1-3; no firm D call. Per germline, CDR1 SQVTM and CDR2 ANQGSEA. The CDR3 covers 12 residues. The germline V and J ends were trimmed by 4 bases and 4 bases, with 8 bases remaining between them. CDR3 sequence reads: CSVVVTGNTIYF. The DNA of the CDR3 is TGCAGCGTTGTAGTAACCGGAAACACCATATATTTT.

Only one count was recorded for this clone. The rearrangement uses TRBV5-1 and TRBJ2-7; D is unresolved. The ends were cut back, 0 bases at V and 0 bases at J, with 7 bases in the middle. CDR3 length: 14 amino acids. Germline V gives CDR1 SGHRS, CDR2 YFSETQ. CDR3 DNA: TGCGCCAGCAGCTTGGCCGCGGTCTCCTACGAGCAGTACTTC. Translated: CASSLAAVSYEQYF.

The CDR3 DNA follows: TGTGCCAGCAGTCCGGGACTAGCTCCCGAGACCCAGTACTTC. Translated, it gives CASSPGLAPETQYF. The chain recombines TRBV6-6 with TRBJ2-5; 9 positions agree with TRBD2. Germline V CDR1 and CDR2: MNHNY, SVGAGI (reference sequence). Germline trimming cut 5 bases from V and 5 bases from J; bases unmatched to any gene: 6. This CDR3 has 14 amino acids.

This chain joins TRBV10-2 and TRBJ2-1, with D perhaps TRBD1 (11 bases). With 4 bases removed from V and 4 bases from J, the gap between germline ends came to 32 bases. Germline CDR1 is WSHSY and CDR2 is SAAADI. The CDR3 is 21 amino acids. This CDR3 is CASSVGQGAGGTSAPYNEQFF. The CDR3, as DNA: TGCGCCAGCAGTGTTGGACAGGGGGCTGGAGGGACTAGCGCGCCGTACAATGAGCAGTTCTTC.

V gene TRBV5-1 combines with J gene TRBJ2-3; D is possibly TRBD2 (5 bases). From germline, CDR1 is SGHRS and CDR2 YFSETQ. With 2 bases removed from V and 0 bases from J, the gap between germline ends came to 10 bases. This CDR3 has 15 residues. CDR3 region: CASSLLGSSTDTQYF. In nucleotides, the CDR3 is TGCGCCAGCAGCTTACTAGGCTCTAGCACAGATACGCAGTATTTT.

The chain carries TRBV30 and TRBJ2-7, with D possibly TRBD1 on 6 matching bases. The germline V and J ends were trimmed by 1 base and 4 bases, with 8 bases remaining between them. The CDR3 contains 12 residues. The germline gives CDR1 GTSNPN, CDR2 SVGIG (reference sequence). The CDR3 is CAWSGDIYEQYF. The CDR3 DNA reads TGTGCCTGGAGTGGGGACATATACGAGCAGTACTTC.

The CDR3 nucleotides read TGTGCCAGTAGTATAGGGCAGACAGGGCCCACAGATACGCAGTATTTT. Amino acids: CASSIGQTGPTDTQYF. The J gene is TRBJ2-3, the V gene TRBV19; 7 bases line up with TRBD1. CDR3 length: 16 amino acids. Germline V lookup: CDR1 LNHDA, CDR2 SQIVND (reference sequence). J lost 2 bases, V lost 1 base, and 6 bases had no gene match.

This chain connects TRBV19 to TRBJ1-4, with D hard to call. The length of the CDR3 is 13 residues. The V gene lost 4 bases and the J gene lost 13 bases, with 16 bases spanning the gap. Germline-derived CDR1 and CDR2 are LNHDA and SQIVND (reference sequence). The CDR3 nucleotides are TGTGCCAGTAGTAGGCCCCCACACAGCTTACTGTTTTTT. This codes for CASSRPPHSLLFF.

The chain couples TRBV19 to TRBJ2-2; no clear D. CDR3 size: 15 residues. From germline, CDR1 is LNHDA and CDR2 SQIVND (reference sequence). The V end was cut by 3 bases, the J end by 0 bases, with 8 bases between. Here the CDR3 reads CASSIVIANTGELFF. CDR3 sequence (DNA): TGTGCCAGTAGTATCGTAATAGCGAACACCGGGGAGCTGTTTTTT.

Worth noting for this clone: Different DNA sequences within this sample yield the same CDR3. The V gene is TRBV18, the J gene TRBJ2-7, with 11 nucleotides matching TRBD2. Germline CDR1 KGHSH, CDR2 LQKENI. This CDR3 spans 15 amino acids. The junction had 1 base not matched to a gene; V was cut back by 3 bases and J by 0 bases. In nucleotides, the CDR3 is TGTGCCAGCTCACCCGGGACTAGCGGCTCCTACGAGCAGTACTTC. It specifies CASSPGTSGSYEQYF.

The chain is built from TRBV4-1 and TRBJ2-6; 9 bases match TRBD1. The V gene's germline CDR1 is MGHRA and CDR2 YSYEKL. J was trimmed by 11 bases and V by 1 base; bases with no gene match: 6. The CDR3 covers 15 residues. The CDR3 spells CASSQGGTGWDVLTF. As DNA, the CDR3 is TGCGCCAGCAGCCAAGGTGGGACAGGGTGGGACGTCCTGACTTTC.

The gene calls are TRBV11-2 and TRBJ2-7; D uncertain. V lost 5 bases and J lost 0, with 14 bases in between. The CDR3 consists of 15 residues. CDR1 and CDR2 (germline): SGHAT, FQNNGV. The CDR3 DNA reads as TGTGCCAGCAGCGCACCCGGGTCCCCCTCCTACGAGCAGTACTTC. Amino acids: CASSAPGSPSYEQYF.

This rearrangement joins TRBV27 to TRBJ2-3, with 7 bases matching TRBD2. The CDR3 extends over 17 amino acids. CDR1 and CDR2 from the germline V gene are MNHEY and SMNVEV (reference sequence). Trimming cost V 6 bases and J 3 bases; bases outside gene matches: 15. The CDR3, as DNA: TGTGCCAGCAGATTAATTACTAGCGCCGGCGGAACAGATACGCAGTATTTT. Residues: CASRLITSAGGTDTQYF.

This sequence joins TRBV30 and TRBJ2-3; 10 bases line up with TRBD1. From germline, CDR1 is GTSNPN and CDR2 SVGIG (reference sequence). With 5 bases clipped from V and 6 bases from J, the junction kept 8 bases outside the gene matches. CDR3 length equals 14 residues. The CDR3 sequence: CAWALGTGADTQYF. The DNA for the CDR3 is TGTGCCTGGGCCCTCGGGACAGGGGCGGATACGCAGTATTTT. The full variable domain, completed using reference TRBV30 and TRBJ2-3, is SQTIHQWPATLVQPVGSPLSLECTVEGTSNPNLYWYRQAAGRGLQLLFYSVGIGQISSEVPQNLSASRPQDRQFILSSKKLLLSDSGFYLCAWALGTGADTQYFGPGTRLTVL.

The V gene is TRBV2, the J gene TRBJ1-6, with D perhaps TRBD1 (5 bases). CDR1 and CDR2 (germline): SNHLY, FYNNEI. This CDR3 has 16 amino acids. V lost 7 bases and J 2 bases, leaving 15 bases between the germline ends. CDR3 amino acids: CASKWGGTPYNSPLHF. Here the CDR3 DNA reads TGTGCCAGCAAATGGGGAGGGACCCCCTATAATTCACCCCTCCACTTT.

The genes are TRBV7-9 and TRBJ2-1; 7 bases align to TRBD2. In germline, CDR1 is SEHNR, CDR2 FQNEAQ (reference sequence). The CDR3 totals 15 residues. V trimming: 5 bases; J trimming: 6 bases; junction bases outside the gene matches: 10. The CDR3 loop is CASSPWGRGSNEQFF. In DNA, the CDR3 is TGTGCCAGCAGCCCATGGGGGAGGGGTAGCAATGAGCAGTTCTTC.

The V and J genes are TRBV20-1 and TRBJ2-7; no clear D. Germline CDR1 reads DFQATT; CDR2 reads SNEGSKA (reference sequence). This CDR3 is built from 10 residues. The germline V and J ends were trimmed by 6 bases and 6 bases, with 9 bases remaining between them. Written as DNA, the CDR3 is TGCAGTGCGAGTTATCGCGAGCAGTACTTC. Amino acid sequence: CSASYREQYF.

The chain combines TRBV2 with TRBJ1-2, with D uncertain. This CDR3 is built from 10 residues. Germline CDR1 SNHLY, CDR2 FYNNEI. V was cut by 7 bases and J by 9 bases, with 9 bases left in between. CDR3 sequence reads: CASNRVSYTF. CDR3 nucleotide sequence: TGTGCCAGCAATAGGGTTAGCTACACCTTC.

The V call is TRBV5-4, the J call TRBJ2-7, with D perhaps assigned TRBD1 or TRBD2 (5 bases each). Germline V lookup: CDR1 SGHNT, CDR2 YYREEE (reference sequence). This CDR3 has 15 amino acids. Trimming removed 0 bases from V and 5 bases from J, with 15 bases in between. DNA for the CDR3: TGTGCCAGCAGCTTGGTCCCCGGGACGCGCCACGAGCAGTACTTC. Its translation: CASSLVPGTRHEQYF.

Concerning this clone: Other DNA sequences from this sample encode an identical CDR3 as well. CDR3 sequence: CSARGETQYF. CDR3 nucleotide sequence: TGCAGTGCTAGGGGAGAGACCCAGTACTTC. The chain has TRBV20-1 and TRBJ2-5; the D is unclear. This CDR3 is built from 10 residues. In germline, CDR1 is DFQATT, CDR2 SNEGSKA (reference sequence). Trimming took 3 bases from V and 4 from J, leaving 3 bases between them.

This chain links TRBV18 with TRBJ1-3, with D hard to call. Germline V gene data show CDR1 as KGHSH and CDR2 as LQKENI. V dropped 3 bases and J dropped 4 bases, with 19 bases sitting between them. This CDR3 is built from 17 residues. The chain's CDR3 is CASSPASSALVGNTIYF. The CDR3 nucleotides read TGTGCCAGCTCACCGGCTTCGTCAGCCCTCGTGGGAAACACCATATATTTT.

In DNA, the CDR3 is TGCGCCAGCAGCTTCTGGACAGGGCTTAATTCACCCCTCCACTTT. It yields the protein CASSFWTGLNSPLHF. The chain uses TRBV4-1 and TRBJ1-6; 8 bases match TRBD1. The CDR3 has 15 amino acids. Germline CDR1 reads MGHRA; CDR2 reads YSYEKL. The ends lost 5 bases at V and 6 bases at J; junction bases unmatched: 6.